This is a list of T cell receptor beta chains from one sample in a study of cytomegalovirus exposure and HLA in healthy donors. Libraries were prepared by immunoSEQ multiplex PCR; TCRdb keeps only in-frame clonotypes and omits some of them. The table includes approximately 100,000 clones, around three quarters detected once. The sample taken for sequencing was PBMCs. These receptors originate from a man aged 40-55 years in good health and CMV-seropositive. CDR3s include the opening cysteine and the closing phenylalanine or tryptophan. Each record gives: clone size, V gene, J gene, D gene, CDR3 DNA, CDR3 protein. The D gene is left open where the match is weak. Size is stated for part of the rows, as once, few or many counts, or as a class when the clone is expanded.

.,TRBV28,TRBJ2-1,.,TGTGCCAGCAGTTTAGGAGGGGCTCTTGGGAATGAGCAGTTCTTC,CASSLGGALGNEQFF
.,TRBV18,TRBJ2-7,.,TGTGCCAGCTCACCAAGGACCGACAGTGCCTACGAGCAGTACTTC,CASSPRTDSAYEQYF
.,TRBV7-9,TRBJ2-7,TRBD1,TGTGCCAGCAGCTTTGGACAGGGGGCGGCCTACGAGCAGTACTTC,CASSFGQGAAYEQYF
.,TRBV7-3,TRBJ2-3,TRBD1,TGTGCCAGCAGCCAGTGGACAGGGGGCAAGGATACGCAGTATTTT,CASSQWTGGKDTQYF
few,TRBV7-9,TRBJ1-1,.,TGTGCCAGCAGCCCTACCCAAGTGAACACTGAAGCTTTCTTT,CASSPTQVNTEAFF
once,TRBV10-3,TRBJ2-5,.,TGTGCCATCAGTGAGGGGGCAGGTCTCTCGCAAGAGACCCAGTACTTC,CAISEGAGLSQETQYF
.,TRBV18,TRBJ2-7,TRBD1,TGTGCCAGCTCGTCGGGACAGCGGTACGAGCAGTACTTC,CASSSGQRYEQYF
.,TRBV5-6,TRBJ2-7,TRBD1,TGTGCCAGCAGCTTGGGAGATGGGCGTTGGACCGGGACAGCACACGAACAGTACTTC,CASSLGDGRWTGTAHEQYF
.,TRBV9,TRBJ2-7,.,TGTGCCAGCAGCGTAGACAGTAACGAGCAGTACTTC,CASSVDSNEQYF
.,TRBV7-3,TRBJ2-2,TRBD2,TGTGCCAGCAGCCCACGGGGGGGCACCGGGGAGCTGTTTTTT,CASSPRGGTGELFF
few,TRBV7-3,TRBJ2-3,.,TGTGCCAGCAGCTTAACAGGGGGTGGGGCAGATACGCAGTATTTT,CASSLTGGGADTQYF
.,TRBV11-2,TRBJ1-2,TRBD1,TGTGCCAGCCTCGGGACAGGGGATGGCTACACCTTC,CASLGTGDGYTF
.,TRBV5-1,TRBJ2-5,TRBD1,TGCGCCAGCAGCTTCGACAGGGATCAAGAGACCCAGTACTTC,CASSFDRDQETQYF
.,TRBV2,TRBJ2-2,.,TGTGCCAGCAGTGGGTGGCAGGCCGCCGGGGAGCTGTTTTTT,CASSGWQAAGELFF
once,TRBV4-1,TRBJ2-5,TRBD1,TGCGCCAGCAGCCCCACCGACAGGGGGCTGGAGACCCAGTACTTC,CASSPTDRGLETQYF
few,TRBV4-1,TRBJ1-5,TRBD1,TGCGCCAGCAGCCTGGGACAGACATATAGCAATCAGCCCCAGCATTTT,CASSLGQTYSNQPQHF
.,TRBV11-2,TRBJ2-3,TRBD2,TGTGCCAGCAGCTCCGGACTAGTGGTCCGAGATACGCAGTATTTT,CASSSGLVVRDTQYF
few,TRBV7-2,TRBJ1-5,TRBD1,TGTGCCAGCAGCCTAACAGGGGTGGACGCTCAGCCCCAGCATTTT,CASSLTGVDAQPQHF
few,TRBV15,TRBJ2-7,.,TGTGCCACCAGCAGAGACAGAACCTACGAGCAGTACTTC,CATSRDRTYEQYF
.,TRBV6-1,TRBJ2-7,TRBD1,TGTGCCAGCAGCTCAAATCCGGGACAGAGTTACGAGCAGTACTTC,CASSSNPGQSYEQYF
.,TRBV19,TRBJ2-1,.,TGTGCCAGTAGTGTGGGGGCGGGCAATGAGCAGTTCTTC,CASSVGAGNEQFF
few,TRBV5-4,TRBJ1-2,.,TGTGCCAGCAGCTTGGTTCAGGGGAATTATGGCTACACCTTC,CASSLVQGNYGYTF
.,TRBV5-5,TRBJ2-1,.,TGTGCCACCCACAGGGAACAGGTGGATGAGCAGTTCTTC,CATHREQVDEQFF
.,TRBV4-3,TRBJ2-5,.,TGCGCCAGCAGCCAAGATCGGGAACGGGCCCAGTACTTC,CASSQDRERAQYF
.,TRBV10-3,TRBJ1-1,.,TGTGCCATCAGTGAGACAGGAGTCGAAGACACTGAAGCTTTCTTT,CAISETGVEDTEAFF
.,TRBV29-1,TRBJ2-1,.,TGCAGCGTGGTCACAAGCTCCTACAATGAGCAGTTCTTC,CSVVTSSYNEQFF
.,TRBV4-3,TRBJ2-5,.,TGCGCCAGCAGCCAAGACCTGGCGGGGGAGACCCAGTACTTC,CASSQDLAGETQYF
.,TRBV28,TRBJ2-7,.,TGTGCCAGCAGTTTAAGCCCCAGAGGCTACGAGCAGTACTTC,CASSLSPRGYEQYF
.,TRBV6-1,TRBJ2-5,TRBD2,TGTGCCAGCAGTAAACGGGGGGGCCAAGAGACCCAGTACTTC,CASSKRGGQETQYF
.,TRBV10-1,TRBJ2-5,.,TGCGCCAGTGGGTACCGGGGGGCCGTACAAGAGACCCAGTACTTC,CASGYRGAVQETQYF
.,TRBV28,TRBJ2-7,TRBD1,TGTGCCAGCAGTTTAACAGGGGCAAAAACCTACGAGCAGTACTTC,CASSLTGAKTYEQYF
once,TRBV4-3,TRBJ2-2,TRBD1,TGCGCCAGCAGTCAATATACGACAGGGGGCGACACCGGGGAGCTGTTTTTT,CASSQYTTGGDTGELFF
.,TRBV2,TRBJ1-6,TRBD1,TGTGCCAGCAGTACGACAGGGGCAAATTCACCCCTCCACTTT,CASSTTGANSPLHF
few,TRBV11-2,TRBJ2-6,.,TGTGCCAGCAGCTCCCCGGTCGGGTCTGGGGCCAACGGCCTGACTTTC,CASSSPVGSGANGLTF
once,TRBV5-1,TRBJ1-3,TRBD1,TGCGCCAGCAGCTTGGAACCGGGACAGGGGGCGCATGCTGGAAACACCATATATTTT,CASSLEPGQGAHAGNTIYF
.,TRBV6-1,TRBJ1-2,.,TGTGCCAGCAGTCCCGGGAGCTCTAACTATGGCTACACCTTC,CASSPGSSNYGYTF
.,TRBV4-1,TRBJ2-7,.,TGCGCCAACAGCCAATCCAGTACCGACGAGCAGTACTTC,CANSQSSTDEQYF
once,TRBV7-6,TRBJ1-6,.,TGTGCCAGCAGCTTAGCGTCTTATTCACCCCTCCACTTT,CASSLASYSPLHF
.,TRBV6-1,TRBJ2-2,.,TGTGCCAGCAGGACAGGAACCGGGGAGCTGTTTTTT,CASRTGTGELFF
few,TRBV19,TRBJ1-2,.,TGTGCCAGTAGTGAACAGGGCGATCATCGTGGCTACACCTTC,CASSEQGDHRGYTF
few,TRBV6-1,TRBJ2-6,.,TGTGCCAGCAGTGAAGCAGGGGGTGGGGCCAACGTCCTGACTTTC,CASSEAGGGANVLTF
once,TRBV6-5,TRBJ1-3,.,TGTGCCAGCAGTCTAGAGGCTGGAAACACCATATATTTT,CASSLEAGNTIYF
.,TRBV6-7,TRBJ2-7,TRBD1,TGTGCCAGCAGTTACTCGTCCCGGACAGGGGTTTGTATGTCAAACCTCAACCTGACCTACGAGCAGTACTTC,CASSYSSRTGVCMSNLNLTYEQYF
.,TRBV19,TRBJ1-6,.,TGTGCCAGTAGGGTTACTGGGGCTGGTAATTCACCCCTCCACTTT,CASRVTGAGNSPLHF
few,TRBV5-6,TRBJ1-2,.,TGTGCCAGCAGCTTGTCTGGCAGGTTGGACTATGGCTACACCTTC,CASSLSGRLDYGYTF
.,TRBV10-3,TRBJ2-3,TRBD2,TGTGCCATCAGTGAGGTAGCGGGGGGGCCATCAGATACGCAGTATTTT,CAISEVAGGPSDTQYF
.,TRBV4-1,TRBJ2-6,TRBD2,TGCGCCAGCAGCCTGAGGGGGACTAGTGGCGCTGGGGCCAACGTCCTGACTTTC,CASSLRGTSGAGANVLTF
.,TRBV2,TRBJ1-5,TRBD1,TGTGCCAGCAGCGAGACCGGGACAGGGGGTGCTCAGCCCCAGCATTTT,CASSETGTGGAQPQHF
.,TRBV4-3,TRBJ1-2,.,TGCGCCAGCAGCTTTGGGGGGAACGATGGCTACACCTTC,CASSFGGNDGYTF
.,TRBV28,TRBJ2-1,.,TGTGCCAGCAGTTCAGGGGCCGGGGTTTACAATGAGCAGTTCTTC,CASSSGAGVYNEQFF